This TCR beta chain was found in a study of blood T cell repertoires in COVID-19. The CDR3 has 12 residues. V was pared by 4 bases and J by 6 bases, with 9 bases between. Germline V lookup: CDR1 SGHDN, CDR2 FVKESK. Libraries were prepared by immunoSEQ multiplex PCR; TCRdb keeps only in-frame clonotypes and omits some of them. The sample yields 200,000 to 250,000 clones, about 89% seen once. Recruitment covered under 25 US areas and drew participants whose ages spanned roughly 18 to 100 years. The chain recombines TRBV14 with TRBJ1-1; D gene uncertain. Sequences were obtained from PBMCs or T cells enriched from blood (not recorded which). This clonotype was obtained from a woman in her twenties or thirties who had recovered from COVID-19. CDR3 residues: CASSLFGAEAFF. As DNA, the CDR3 is TGTGCCAGCAGCCTGTTTGGAGCTGAAGCTTTCTTT. The full variable domain, completed using reference TRBV14 and TRBJ1-1, is EAGVTQFPSHSVIEKGQTVTLRCDPISGHDNLYWYRRVMGKEIKFLLHFVKESKQDESGMPNNRFLAERTGGTYSTLKVQPAELEDSGVYFCASSLFGAEAFFGQGTRLTVV.